This is a list of T cell receptor beta chains from one sample in a study of blood T cell repertoires in COVID-19. Generated by immunoSEQ multiplex PCR, the TCRdb table keeps only in-frame clones and is missing some. This table holds under 350,000 clones, around 90% found once. The sequenced sample consisted of PBMCs or T cells enriched from blood (not recorded which). The source of these receptors is a man aged 55 to 70 who had recovered from COVID-19. Both conserved end residues are part of each CDR3. The D gene is left open where the match is weak. Not all rows give a size; the values are once, few, many and, for expanded clones, a class.

TRBV7-9,-,TRBJ2-2,TRBD2,CASSKKPGTSGSVTGELFF,TGTGCCAGCAGCAAGAAACCCGGGACTAGCGGGAGTGTCACCGGGGAGCTGTTTTTT
TRBV24-1,-,TRBJ1-1,-,CATSVAQNTEAFF,TGTGCCACCAGTGTGGCACAGAACACTGAAGCTTTCTTT
TRBV7-2,-,TRBJ1-5,-,CASSATGLQPQHF,TGTGCCAGCAGCGCAACAGGGCTTCAGCCCCAGCATTTT
TRBV4-1,-,TRBJ2-3,-,CASSQGRQRTDTQYF,TGCGCCAGCAGCCAAGGGCGACAGCGCACAGATACGCAGTATTTT
TRBV7-3,-,TRBJ2-3,TRBD1,CASSLGTGIALDVTDTQYF,TGTGCCAGCAGCTTAGGGACAGGGATCGCATTAGACGTCACAGATACGCAGTATTTT
TRBV19,-,TRBJ1-3,-,CASSTRNDGNTIYF,TGTGCCAGTAGTACCAGGAACGACGGAAACACCATATATTTT
TRBV19,-,TRBJ2-7,-,CASSIAWTKTYEQYF,TGTGCCAGTAGTATAGCTTGGACAAAGACCTACGAGCAGTACTTC
TRBV6-5,-,TRBJ2-2,TRBD2,CASSLRGDYTGELFF,TGTGCCAGCAGCTTGCGGGGGGACTACACCGGGGAGCTGTTTTTT
TRBV19,-,TRBJ2-7,TRBD2,CASSQGTSGFSYEQYF,TGTGCCAGCTCCCAGGGAACTAGCGGGTTCTCCTACGAGCAGTACTTC
TRBV12-5,-,TRBJ1-3,-,CASGPETGTYSGNTIYF,TGTGCTAGTGGTCCGGAAACAGGAACCTACTCTGGAAACACCATATATTTT
TRBV15,-,TRBJ2-7,-,CATSERYEQYF,TGTGCCACCTCCGAGAGGTACGAGCAGTACTTC
TRBV4-1,once,TRBJ2-3,TRBD2,CASSQDSGRALAADTQYF,TGCGCCAGCAGCCAAGATTCCGGGAGGGCCCTCGCGGCAGATACGCAGTATTTT
TRBV18,-,TRBJ2-1,TRBD2,CASSSSGEAFF,TGTGCCAGCTCATCCAGCGGGGAAGCGTTCTTC
TRBV6-1,-,TRBJ2-1,TRBD1,CASSELGQVRREQFF,TGTGCCAGCAGTGAACTGGGACAGGTTCGGCGTGAGCAGTTCTTC
TRBV6-5,-,TRBJ1-1,-,CASRPGNGNTEAFF,TGTGCCAGCAGGCCGGGGAATGGGAACACTGAAGCTTTCTTT
TRBV5-1,-,TRBJ2-2,-,CASTGVTGDTGELFF,TGCGCCAGCACCGGAGTTACGGGAGATACCGGGGAGCTGTTTTTT
TRBV27,-,TRBJ2-7,TRBD1,CASSFTTGASWGKYEQYF,TGTGCCAGCAGTTTCACCACAGGGGCAAGTTGGGGGAAGTACGAGCAGTACTTC
TRBV6-2/TRBV6-3,-,TRBJ2-7,-,CASSTGSYEQYF,TGTGCCAGCAGCACGGGGTCCTACGAGCAGTACTTC
TRBV6-2/TRBV6-3,-,TRBJ2-2,-,CASSYPGTGELFF,TGTGCCAGCAGTTACCCAGGCACCGGGGAGCTGTTTTTT
TRBV20-1,-,TRBJ1-4,TRBD1,CSGTENEKLFF,TGCAGCGGGACAGAAAATGAAAAACTGTTTTTT
TRBV3-1/TRBV3-2,-,TRBJ1-2,-,CASSRSRSSYGYTF,TGTGCCAGCAGCCGTTCTAGGAGCTCCTATGGCTACACCTTC
TRBV3-1/TRBV3-2,-,TRBJ1-2,TRBD1,CASSYRGPNYGYTF,TGTGCCAGCAGCTACAGGGGCCCTAACTATGGCTACACCTTC
TRBV10-1,few,TRBJ2-5,TRBD2,CASVAGVGTQYF,TGCGCCAGCGTGGCGGGGGTTGGGACCCAGTACTTC
TRBV27,-,TRBJ1-2,TRBD1,CASSPGTGVPVYGYTF,TGTGCCAGCAGTCCGGGGACAGGGGTTCCTGTCTATGGCTACACCTTC
TRBV3-1/TRBV3-2,-,TRBJ2-1,-,CASSQQGPVVEQFF,TGTGCCAGCAGCCAACAGGGCCCCGTGGTTGAGCAGTTCTTC
TRBV7-8,-,TRBJ1-3,-,CASSLLEAGASSGNTIYF,TGTGCCAGCAGCTTACTCGAGGCGGGGGCCAGCTCTGGAAACACCATATATTTT
TRBV28,-,TRBJ1-5,-,CASTRGGQPQHF,TGTGCCAGCACGAGGGGGGGTCAGCCCCAGCATTTT
TRBV18,-,TRBJ2-7,-,CASSPGLVMVTYEQYF,TGTGCCAGCTCACCCGGACTGGTCATGGTAACCTACGAGCAGTACTTC
TRBV7-7,-,TRBJ2-7,-,CASSPRGLGRSYEQYF,TGTGCTAGCAGCCCTAGGGGGTTGGGACGCTCCTACGAGCAGTACTTC
TRBV28,-,TRBJ1-2,TRBD1,CASSPRDRGPSYGYTF,TGTGCCAGCAGTCCCCGGGACAGGGGTCCTAGCTATGGCTACACCTTC
TRBV7-8,-,TRBJ1-5,TRBD1,CASSLGTGSSQPQHF,TGTGCCAGCAGCTTGGGGACAGGGAGTAGTCAGCCCCAGCATTTT
TRBV18,-,TRBJ1-4,TRBD1,CASSRETGANEKLFF,TGTGCCAGCTCACGAGAGACAGGGGCTAATGAAAAACTGTTTTTT
TRBV30,-,TRBJ1-5,-,CAWSQQGDQPQHF,TGTGCCTGGAGTCAACAGGGCGATCAGCCCCAGCATTTT
TRBV7-2,-,TRBJ2-2,-,CASSLGYTTGELFF,TGTGCCAGCAGCTTAGGCTATACCACCGGGGAGCTGTTTTTT
TRBV7-9,once,TRBJ1-4,TRBD1,CASSPRGGTGNEKLFF,TGTGCCAGCAGCCCCCGAGGAGGGACAGGGAATGAAAAACTGTTTTTT